These 18 T cell receptor beta chains were all obtained from the same sample, sequenced in a study of T cell responses to AZD1222 COVID-19 vaccine (dated by TCRdb to the early 2020s). The protocol used for the library was the immunoSEQ multiplex PCR assay. TCRdb re-hosts the immuneACCESS table, in-frame sequences only. Its copies lack some clones; in the studies checked, an unresolved V gene accounts for under half of them, and the cause for the rest is not known. The sample data list 100,000 to 150,000 clones, and about nine tenths of these were observed just once. The ten largest clones add up to 6.3% of the sample. The time point label of this sample denotes: baseline before first vaccination. The material was peripheral blood, obtained on day 0 of AZD1222 vaccination. The receptors were gathered from an adult in good health.

For the CDR3, the DNA is TGTGCCAGCAGCTTAAGTGAAAGGGTAATAAACACAGATACGCAGTATTTT. This encodes CASSLSERVINTDTQYF. V usage is TRBV7-9 and J usage is TRBJ2-3, with D hard to call. Trimming pared 2 bases from V and 2 bases from J, leaving 17 bases between. The CDR3 has 17 residues. Germline V CDR1 and CDR2: SEHNR, FQNEAQ (reference sequence).

The sample holds a few counts of this clone. The chain uses TRBV2 and TRBJ2-7; D is unclear. Germline V gene lookup returns CDR1 SNHLY and CDR2 FYNNEI. The CDR3 length is 12 residues. V lost 5 bases to trimming and J lost 5 bases, with 10 bases between them. As DNA, the CDR3 is TGTGCCAGCAGTTCCAGCTCTCACGAGCAGTACTTC. The encoded protein is CASSSSSHEQYF.

The chain employs TRBV30 and TRBJ1-1, with D possibly being TRBD1 (5 bases). This CDR3 spans 17 amino acids. In germline, CDR1 is GTSNPN, CDR2 SVGIG (reference sequence). The V and J ends lost 5 bases and 1 base respectively, with 23 bases between them. Here the CDR3 reads CAWYGRGDFTSNTEAFF. The CDR3 DNA is TGTGCCTGGTATGGACGGGGGGACTTCACATCGAACACTGAAGCTTTCTTT.

V and J are TRBV28 and TRBJ1-5; D unresolved. This CDR3 spans 12 amino acids. Trimming stripped 7 bases from V and 1 base from J, with 5 bases between. The germline CDR1 and CDR2 sequences are MDHEN and SYDVKM. This CDR3 is CASNPSNQPQHF. The CDR3 nucleotides are TGTGCCAGCAATCCGAGCAATCAGCCCCAGCATTTT.

This sequence joins TRBV4-2 and TRBJ1-1; D not certain. There are 14 residues in the CDR3. Germline values: CDR1 LGHNA, CDR2 YNFKEQ. V lost 2 bases and J lost 4, with 11 bases in between. The CDR3 bases are TGTGCCAGCAGCCAACCTTCAACAGTCACTGAAGCTTTCTTT. Translating it yields CASSQPSTVTEAFF.

The chain combines TRBV20-1 with TRBJ1-2; D uncertain. Germline CDR1 DFQATT, CDR2 SNEGSKA (reference sequence). This CDR3 comprises 12 residues. Trimming removed 3 bases at V and 8 bases at J, with 13 bases between. The CDR3 sequence is CSASEGRGGYTF. The CDR3 nucleotides are TGCAGTGCTAGTGAAGGGAGAGGGGGCTACACCTTC.

This clone was seen once. CDR3 coding DNA: TGTGCCAGCAGTTACCGCGTGAGGGAAAAACTGTTTTTT. Its protein product is CASSYRVREKLFF. This sequence joins TRBV6-5 and TRBJ1-4; D unresolved. V was pared by 2 bases and J by 8 bases, with 9 bases between. Germline V gene data show CDR1 as MNHEY and CDR2 as SVGAGI. The CDR3 length is 13 residues.

This clone was seen a few times. V usage is TRBV25-1 and J usage is TRBJ1-3; a weak D match, TRBD1 (6 bases). Deletions cut 6 bases from V and 5 bases from J, with 23 bases between. This CDR3 region has 17 residues. Germline V gives CDR1 MGHDK, CDR2 SYGVNS. For the CDR3, the DNA is TGTGCCAGCAGCCCACCGACAGGCGGGGGGCGAAGAAACACCATATATTTT. This encodes CASSPPTGGGRRNTIYF.

This clone showed up just once. V gene TRBV12-3 or TRBV12-4 combines with J gene TRBJ1-3, with D unclear. CDR3 length equals 12 residues. The V gene lost 6 bases and the J gene lost 0 bases, with 3 bases spanning the gap. As DNA, the CDR3 is TGTGCCAGCAGACGCTCTGGAAACACCATATATTTT. It codes for CASRRSGNTIYF.

The chain couples TRBV30 to TRBJ2-7; D uncertain. CDR1 is GTSNPN, CDR2 SVGIG, per germline (reference sequence). CDR3 size: 11 residues. The ends were cut back, 3 bases at V and 4 bases at J, with 7 bases in the middle. The CDR3 DNA reads as TGTGCCTGGAGCCGGGCTTACGAGCAGTACTTC. This encodes CAWSRAYEQYF.

The chain combines TRBV11-2 with TRBJ1-1, with 8 bases identical to TRBD1. V lost 4 bases and J lost 12; bases outside the gene matches: 10. This CDR3 comprises 13 residues. Germline V gives CDR1 SGHAT, CDR2 FQNNGV. The CDR3 DNA sequence: TGTGCCAGCAGCTCCAGACGGACAGGGTATACTTTCTTT. Its protein product is CASSSRRTGYTFF.

This chain links TRBV7-9 with TRBJ1-4; D ambiguous. This CDR3 contains 16 residues. V shed 5 bases and J shed 3 bases, with 16 bases lying between them. The germline CDR1 and CDR2 sequences are SEHNR and FQNEAQ (reference sequence). The CDR3 DNA follows: TGTGCCAGCAGCCTACCTCGGGCCTCGGCTAATGAAAAACTGTTTTTT. This gives the protein CASSLPRASANEKLFF. Variable domain in full (rest from reference TRBV7-9 and TRBJ1-4): DTGVSQNPRHKITKRGQNVTFRCDPISEHNRLYWYRQTLGQGPEFLTYFQNEAQLEKSRLLSDRFSAERPKGSFSTLEIQRTEQGDSAMYLCASSLPRASANEKLFFGSGTQLSVL.

V gene TRBV9 combines with J gene TRBJ2-2, with D uncertain. V lost 0 bases to trimming and J lost 7 bases, with 4 bases between them. The CDR3 has 12 amino acids. CDR1 is SGDLS, CDR2 YYNGEE, per germline. The CDR3 DNA sequence: TGTGCCAGCAGCGTAGAGGGCGGGGAGCTGTTTTTT. It codes for CASSVEGGELFF.

V is TRBV6-1 and J is TRBJ2-1; D tentatively fits TRBD1 or TRBD2 (6 bases each). V shed 2 bases and J shed 6 bases, with 14 bases lying between them. The CDR3 is made up of 15 amino acids. Germline CDR1 reads MNHNS; CDR2 reads SASEGT. The CDR3 region has the DNA TGTGCCAGCAGTGAAAGGTGGGGGGCCCGCAATGAGCAGTTCTTC. It is translated as CASSERWGARNEQFF.

Regarding this clone: In the same sample, other DNA sequences code for this CDR3. The chain combines TRBV9 with TRBJ1-1; D call uncertain. Germline V gene lookup returns CDR1 SGDLS and CDR2 YYNGEE. Between the trimmed V and J ends, which lost 0 bases and 0 bases, there was a span of 3 bases. This CDR3 is built from 13 residues. In DNA form, the CDR3 reads TGTGCCAGCAGCGTAGGTATGAACACTGAAGCTTTCTTT. Protein sequence: CASSVGMNTEAFF.

The chain carries TRBV24-1 and TRBJ2-4; weak D call: TRBD1 (5 bases). CDR1 is KGHDR and CDR2 is SFDVKD in the germline V gene. Trimming took off 12 bases at V and 1 base at J, with 18 bases between the two ends. The CDR3 loop spans 15 amino acids. The CDR3 sequence is CAGVTGLGAKNIQYF. CDR3 in DNA: TGTGCCGGGGTAACAGGCTTGGGGGCCAAAAACATTCAGTACTTC.

V gene TRBV6-5 combines with J gene TRBJ1-1; D is unresolved. Germline CDR1 MNHEY, CDR2 SVGAGI. V lost 6 bases and J 4 bases, leaving 9 bases between the germline ends. The CDR3 contains 12 residues. Here the CDR3 reads CASRPSGTEAFF. The CDR3 bases are TGTGCCAGCAGGCCCTCGGGCACTGAAGCTTTCTTT.

The chain joins TRBV3-1 (or the pseudogene TRBV3-2) to TRBJ2-7; weak D call: TRBD2 (6 bases). V was cut by 0 bases and J by 3 bases, with 12 bases left in between. The CDR3 runs to 15 residues. Looked up from germline, CDR1 is LGHDT and CDR2 is YNNKEL (reference sequence). The CDR3 sequence: CASSQDHSGVYEQYF. The CDR3 DNA reads as TGTGCCAGCAGCCAAGACCACTCGGGGGTCTACGAGCAGTACTTC.